This T cell receptor (beta chain) was sequenced in a study of cytomegalovirus exposure and HLA in healthy donors (dated by TCRdb to the late 2010s). Background for the entire study: A later analysis indicated that the roughly 120 validation repertoires were generated on the platform also employed for the 700 or so repertoires of the first cohort. High-throughput TCR immunosequencing, statistical association of individual TCRs with disease status, and machine learning were combined to predict cytomegalovirus infection status. The study was designed to test whether signatures of past pathogen exposure could be identified by cataloging public T cell receptors. Besides the first cohort of approximately 670 subjects, a separate validation cohort made up of over a hundred different subjects was used.

What the authors observed across the whole study: Of the cluster scores, roughly 95% were above 0 in a later analysis, which found that TCRs clustered in the first cohort also tended to co-occur in the 120 or so validation repertoires. Three of the identified cytomegalovirus-associated TCR beta chains were confirmed in vitro to be specific for cytomegalovirus antigens. Across donors, most TCR sequences were observed very rarely, whereas some public TCRs were present in many individuals. The validation cohort had no HLA typing available for a later analysis, so co-occurrence within that cohort was assessed over all 120 or so repertoires. The authors suggested that the approach could potentially be extended to other disease states and immunological phenotypes. The study listed approximately 150 TCR beta chains as associated with cytomegalovirus. The classifier was reported to diagnose cytomegalovirus status with high specificity and sensitivity in both the original cohort and the validation cohort.

As regards this clone: Its antigen is still unknown. No much larger clonotype is one base removed from it; base qualities were not supplied.

Receptors were amplified or captured by the immunoSEQ multiplex PCR assay. Turning to the authors' computational methods: A statistical classification framework was built for diagnosing cytomegalovirus status from the catalog of TCR beta chain sequences. The immuneACCESS repertoire file appears here via TCRdb, limited to in-frame rearrangements. These files lack a portion of the clones; in checked studies, under half of the deficit traces to unresolved V genes, and the cause of the others is not known. That table furnishes V, J and clone size, whereas the DNA furnished D and trimming. For this sample the table gives about 110,000 clones, of which about 90% were detected only once. Around 2.1% of the sample goes to the ten largest clones. The V end gives up 6 bases and the J end 3 bases, leaving 10 bases in the junction not matched to a gene. The CDR3 spans 15 residues, from the cysteine through the phenylalanine. The read is trimmed to its CDR3 DNA, 45 bases read in frame from base 1. According to the germline V gene (reference sequence), CDR1 reads MNHEY and CDR2 reads SMNVEV.

The donors were included in the validation cohort of over a hundred subjects, a group kept apart from the roughly 670-subject first cohort. The chain links TRBV27 with TRBJ2-5; the junction holds 7 bases that match TRBD1. The receptor was isolated from a woman aged 18-29 years in good health and CMV-seronegative. Material: PBMCs. For the CDR3, the sequence is CASSTHRGPKETQYF. The DNA reads TGTGCCAGCAGCACCCACAGGGGTCCTAAAGAGACCCAGTACTTC.